The sequence of this T cell receptor (beta chain) was determined in a study of T cell clonality in common variable immunodeficiency (dated by TCRdb to the mid-2010s). General findings and caveats noted by the study authors: Healthy controls shared more TCRbeta clones with each other than CVID subjects shared among themselves (p < 0.0001). Correlations of repertoire features with clinical complications were constrained by heterogeneity among patients within the CVID cohort. TCRbeta clonality was higher in CVID subjects than in healthy controls (t-test p = 0.018), and the increase was most characteristic of about a third of subjects. Even though DNA input was equal, the average per sample came to 82,000 or so unique sequences for controls compared with about 31,547 for CVID samples. CVID TCRbeta sequences reportedly showed fewer deletions and N-nucleotide insertions and lacked highly modified clones with 13 or more V deletions. The authors noted that sequencing repertoires of T cell subpopulations would be needed to clarify what caused the increased clonality in CVID.

Both CVID patients and healthy controls were predominantly of Caucasian heritage. From each donor, roughly 5 to 9 ml of heparinized peripheral whole blood was collected. Genomic DNA from adults with common variable immune deficiency (CVID) and from healthy adult controls was used for sequencing of TCRbeta CDR3 repertoires. A total of approximately 22 healthy adult volunteers (approximately 12 female and roughly ten male; age range 23 to 66 years, mean age about 33) were included in the control group. Diluted blood was subjected to density centrifugation over Hypaque 1077 or Ficoll-Paque for isolation of peripheral blood mononuclear cells. Genomic DNA was extracted from unsorted mononuclear cells by Qiagen column purification or by a centrifugation-based method. For sequencing, equivalent amounts of genomic DNA were input from CVID and control samples. For every sample, a 60 bp segment covering the rearranged TCRbeta CDR3 region was amplified and then sequenced. The immunoSEQ assay, a bias-corrected multiplex PCR with high-throughput sequencing, was employed for TCRbeta amplification. Per the authors' processing: Each unique nucleotide sequence was treated as a clone and annotated with V, D and J genes, copy number and frequency. Sequences were labeled productive if in frame, and non-productive if out of frame or containing stop codons. As previously described, clonality was computed from Shannon's entropy. Mean CDR3 Kyte-Doolittle hydropathy was derived from the predicted amino acid sequences of productive clones. Using the R hclust function, scaled V gene usage was clustered hierarchically with Manhattan distance and complete linkage. Clone sharing by CDR3 amino acid sequence was assessed by resampling 12 repertoires per group over 100 rounds. The repertoires were searched for 60 to 70 published EBV-specific TCRbeta sequences and a few hundred published CMV-specific TCRbeta sequences. Two CVID samples yielding fewer than 10,000 sequences were excluded from analysis, leaving over 35 CVID repertoires. TCRdb took this table from immuneACCESS and kept in-frame rearrangements with V and J called. Such tables lack part of the clones; where checked against another copy, unresolved V genes explain under half of the gap, and the rest is unexplained. The V and J calls and clone size come from that table; D and trimming were worked out from the DNA. The sample counts 50,000 to 65,000 clones, each observed more than once. The top ten constitute about 0.9% of the sample.

V has 4 bases trimmed and J has 2 bases trimmed; junction bases matching no gene number 7. From the germline V gene (reference sequence), CDR1 is LNHDA and CDR2 is SQIVND. From the cysteine up to the phenylalanine, the CDR3 has a length of 15 residues. The DNA covers only part of the CDR3, 36 bases in frame from base 1. This clone was observed many times. No cognate antigen has been identified for it. The read falls 3 residues short of the CDR3 end, and the missing part is taken from the germline J gene. Rearrangement joined TRBV19 to TRBJ2-7, and 8 junctional nucleotides match TRBD1. Sequenced: peripheral blood mononuclear cells. The sequence derives from a person between 18 and 75 years old in good health. The CDR3 region reads CASSSQRDRTYEQYF. The sequenced CDR3 bases are TGTGCCAGTAGTAGCCAACGGGACAGGACCTACGAG.